This TCR beta chain was sequenced in a study of T cells after yellow fever vaccination. MiXCR was run by TCRdb on the 5' RACE reads, yielding one entry per CDR3 protein. The profile shows over 300,000 distinct CDR3 sequences, approximately 4% of them singletons. The germline gives CDR1 SGHAT, CDR2 FQNNGV. The CDR3 covers 13 residues. V was cut by 5 bases and J by 6 bases, with 12 bases left in between. Many counts were recorded for this clonotype. The receptor's source is a man aged 18 to 30 who received the YFV17D yellow fever vaccine. The chain has TRBV11-2 and TRBJ2-3, with D perhaps given as TRBD1 or TRBD2 (5 bases each). The material was PBMCs, obtained 5 days after the yellow fever booster vaccination. The CDR3 here is CASSQSEGDTQYF. The CDR3 nucleotides are TGTGCCAGCAGCCAGTCCGAGGGGGATACGCAGTATTTT.